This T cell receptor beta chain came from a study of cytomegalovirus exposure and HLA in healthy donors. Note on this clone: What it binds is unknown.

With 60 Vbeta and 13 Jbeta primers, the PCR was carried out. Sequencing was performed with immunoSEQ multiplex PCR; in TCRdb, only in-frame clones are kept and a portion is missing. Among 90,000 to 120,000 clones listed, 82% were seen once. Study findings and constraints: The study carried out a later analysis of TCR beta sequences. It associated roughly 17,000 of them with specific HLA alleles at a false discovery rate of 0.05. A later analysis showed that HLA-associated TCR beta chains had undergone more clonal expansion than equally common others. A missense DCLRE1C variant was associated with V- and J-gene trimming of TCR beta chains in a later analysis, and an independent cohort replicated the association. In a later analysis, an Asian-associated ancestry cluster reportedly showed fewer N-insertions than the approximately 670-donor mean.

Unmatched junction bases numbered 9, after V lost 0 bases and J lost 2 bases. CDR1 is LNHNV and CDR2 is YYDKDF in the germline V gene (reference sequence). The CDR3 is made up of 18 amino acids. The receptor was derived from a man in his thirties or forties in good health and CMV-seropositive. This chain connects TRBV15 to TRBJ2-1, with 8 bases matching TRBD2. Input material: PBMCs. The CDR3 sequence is CATSRDHPLAETYNEQFF. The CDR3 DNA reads TGTGCCACCAGCAGAGATCATCCACTAGCGGAGACCTACAATGAGCAGTTCTTC.